This T cell receptor beta chain was sequenced in a study of blood T cell repertoires in COVID-19. For the study at large: Specimens from acute and convalescent COVID-19 originated in the United States, Italy and Spain. In each case, the material was cDNA or gDNA derived from T cells, B-cell-depleted T cells, or PBMCs.

In the authors' methods: Counts of nucleated cells, estimated from reference gene primer amplification, were obtained. Using immunoSEQ multiplex PCR, the repertoire was profiled, and TCRdb retains in-frame clones only, with some absent. V and J calls and clone size come straight from that table; D and trimming were deduced from the DNA. In the table there are more than 95,000 clones, approximately 90% of which are singletons. J lost 3 bases, V lost 0 bases, and 14 bases had no gene match. The CDR3 runs 21 residues. Germline V gene data show CDR1 as MNHGY and CDR2 as SAAAGT. The rearrangement links TRBV6-8 to TRBJ2-5; 15 bases are a match to TRBD2. The clonotype originates from a human donor with active COVID-19. The donor label of this sample is uncertain. Sequences were obtained from peripheral blood. CDR3 protein: CASSYSIYAGTSGGREETQYF. The CDR3 nucleotides are TGTGCCAGCAGTTACTCGATCTATGCCGGGACTAGCGGGGGGAGGGAAGAGACCCAGTACTTC.